The entry below describes one T cell receptor beta chain. The antigen remains undetermined. The authors used template switching to add a universal primer site and gave cDNA unique molecular identifiers. TCRdb reprocessed the 5' RACE reads with MiXCR, giving one entry per CDR3 protein. The data show approximately 1.8 million distinct CDR3 sequences, under 35% seen once. This entry belongs to a study of identical twins. The CDR3 length is 14 residues. Germline V gene lookup returns CDR1 SGHTA and CDR2 FQGNSA. Study observations and caveats: Insertions ran lower in abundant cord blood beta clonotypes, though not in memory repertoires. Out-of-frame TCR alpha sharing observed in monozygotic twins exceeded model estimates. Sequences that were out-of-frame, alpha and twin-shared displayed an excess of low generation probability.

The chain uses TRBV7-2 and TRBJ2-7; D is undetermined. The J call may be faulty, since TRBJ2-5 better matches the DNA end. Sequencing used cord blood. The TCR sequence derives from a newborn girl in good health. The CDR3 nucleotides are TGTGCCAGCAGCTTAGTCCTGGCGTGGGAGACCCAGTACTTC. Translation: CASSLVLAWETQYF.